Listed here are 5 T cell receptor beta chains from one sample, sequenced in a study of cytomegalovirus exposure and HLA in healthy donors. PCR amplification relied on 60 Vbeta primers (plus 13 Jbeta primers). Libraries were prepared by immunoSEQ multiplex PCR; TCRdb keeps only in-frame clonotypes and omits some of them. Here the sample spans 190,000 or so clones, approximately 78% being singletons. The source material was PBMCs. The receptors were gathered from a woman between 45 and 65 years old in good health and CMV-seropositive.

This CDR3 reads CASSPLEGVYEQYF. CDR3 nucleotide sequence: TGTGCCAGCTCACCGCTCGAGGGGGTCTACGAGCAGTACTTC. This chain joins TRBV18 and TRBJ2-7; TRBD1 might be the D (6 bases). The CDR3 loop spans 14 amino acids. Germline V gene data show CDR1 as KGHSH and CDR2 as LQKENI. V lost 3 bases and J 3 bases, leaving 12 bases between the germline ends.

This clone occurred once. The chain is built from TRBV19 and TRBJ1-5, with a weak D call TRBD1 (6 bases). V was pared by 4 bases and J by 3 bases, with 10 bases between. This CDR3 is 14 amino acids long. Germline CDR1 reads LNHDA; CDR2 reads SQIVND (reference sequence). The CDR3 is CASSKGGANQPQHF. CDR3 nucleotide sequence: TGTGCCAGTAGTAAGGGGGGGGCCAATCAGCCCCAGCATTTT.

Comments on this clone: This CDR3 is also generated by other DNA sequences in the sample. The genes are TRBV7-2 and TRBJ2-7; 8 bases are shared with TRBD1. The V segment lost 4 bases and the J segment 3 bases; nucleotides outside the gene matches: 2. This CDR3 is 13 amino acids long. Germline V CDR1 and CDR2: SGHTA, FQGNSA. In DNA, the CDR3 is TGTGCCAGCAGCTGGACAGGGAACTACGAGCAGTACTTC. Its protein product is CASSWTGNYEQYF.

In DNA form, the CDR3 reads TGTGCCAGCAGCGCCCTCTTTGGACAGGCCGGGGAGGAAGGCTACACCTTC. Its protein product is CASSALFGQAGEEGYTF. The rearrangement uses TRBV5-5 and TRBJ1-2; 7 bases line up with TRBD1. V gave up 4 bases and J gave up 8 bases; unmatched junction bases: 20. CDR1 is SGHKS, CDR2 YYEKEE, per germline (reference sequence). This CDR3 is built from 17 residues.

This clone was seen more than once but under ten times. V gene TRBV7-3 combines with J gene TRBJ2-3, with D possibly TRBD2 on 5 matching bases. Deletions cut 4 bases from V and 9 bases from J, with 14 bases between. This CDR3 has 13 amino acids. The germline CDR1 and CDR2 sequences are SGHTA and FQGTGA. The CDR3, as DNA: TGTGCCAGCAGCTCAACCAGCCGGGGAACGCAGTATTTT. Protein: CASSSTSRGTQYF.